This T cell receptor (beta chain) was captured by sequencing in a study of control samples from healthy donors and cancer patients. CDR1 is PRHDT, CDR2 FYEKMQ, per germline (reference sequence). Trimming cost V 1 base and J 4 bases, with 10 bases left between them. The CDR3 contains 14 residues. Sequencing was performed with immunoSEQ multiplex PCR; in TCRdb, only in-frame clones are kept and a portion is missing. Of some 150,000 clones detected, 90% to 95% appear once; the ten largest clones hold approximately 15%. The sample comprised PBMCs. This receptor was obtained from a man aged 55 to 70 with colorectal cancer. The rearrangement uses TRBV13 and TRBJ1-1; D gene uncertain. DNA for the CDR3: TGTGCCAGCAGCTTAGATAACGGCATCACTGAAGCTTTCTTT. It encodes CASSLDNGITEAFF. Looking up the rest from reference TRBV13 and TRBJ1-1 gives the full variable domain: AAGVIQSPRHLIKEKRETATLKCYPIPRHDTVYWYQQGPGQDPQFLISFYEKMQSDKGSIPDRFSAQQFSDYHSELNMSSLELGDSALYFCASSLDNGITEAFFGQGTRLTVV.